This T cell receptor (beta chain) was recovered during a study of identifying expanded T cells in peripheral blood. The method was immunoSEQ multiplex PCR; TCRdb's version includes in-frame clones alone and lacks a portion of them. Of 58,000 or so clones listed, under 85% were seen once; the top ten hold about 18%. There are a few counts of this clone. Sequenced material: blood. This clonotype originated in a person aged 18 to 70 in good health.

CDR3 sequence reads: CASISQPQHF. CDR3 sequence (DNA): TGTGCCAGCATTAGCCAGCCCCAGCATTTT. The chain carries TRBV6-5 and TRBJ1-5; D is undetermined. The CDR3 is 10 residues long. Germline V gene lookup returns CDR1 MNHEY and CDR2 SVGAGI. V lost 7 bases to trimming and J lost 7 bases, with 5 bases between them.